Listed below are T cell receptor beta chains from one sample, sequenced in a study of T cell responses to AZD1222 COVID-19 vaccine. Method: immunoSEQ multiplex PCR; TCRdb's copy keeps in-frame clones and lacks some. Of about 99,000 clones in the sample, 85% to 95% were seen once. Material: peripheral blood, obtained on day 0 of AZD1222 vaccination. The receptor source for this set is an adult in good health. The CDR3 runs from the conserved cysteine through the conserved F or W. D genes are given only for firm matches. Size values are once, few and many counts, or a class for expanded clones, and some rows have none.

d_gene | j_gene | abundance | v_gene | CDR3nt | CDR3aa
. | TRBJ2-3 | . | TRBV28 | TGTGCCACCCAGGGAGAGGGCACAGATACGCAGTATTTT | CATQGEGTDTQYF
TRBD2 | TRBJ2-6 | . | TRBV3-1/TRBV3-2 | TGTGCCAGCAGCCAAGGAGTAGCGGGAGCTGGGGCCAACGTCCTGACTTTC | CASSQGVAGAGANVLTF
. | TRBJ2-1 | . | TRBV6-5 | TGTGCCAGCAACAGCGTAGGGGTCAATGAGCAGTTCTTC | CASNSVGVNEQFF
. | TRBJ2-1 | . | TRBV6-2/TRBV6-3 | TGTGCCAGCAGCCCTCTGACGGCACGATTTGGAAATGAGCAGTTCTTC | CASSPLTARFGNEQFF
. | TRBJ2-7 | . | TRBV20-1 | TGCAGTGCCGGTATGGGGGGCGAGCAGTACTTC | CSAGMGGEQYF
. | TRBJ2-1 | . | TRBV5-1 | TGCGCCAGCACCTCCCTGGGAGTGGGAGGGGGGAATGAGCAGTTCTTC | CASTSLGVGGGNEQFF
. | TRBJ2-2 | . | TRBV4-3 | TGCGCCAGCAGCCAGGAGGGTCCGGGTGGGGGCACCGGGGAGCTGTTTTTT | CASSQEGPGGGTGELFF
TRBD2 | TRBJ2-3 | . | TRBV3-1/TRBV3-2 | TGTGCCAGCAGCTCCAGACTAGCGGGAAAGACAGATACGCAGTATTTT | CASSSRLAGKTDTQYF
. | TRBJ2-1 | . | TRBV4-2 | TGTGCCAGCAGCCTAACCCGGGGTCAGGGGAAGTACAATGAGCAGTTCTTC | CASSLTRGQGKYNEQFF
. | TRBJ1-2 | . | TRBV12-3/TRBV12-4 | TGTGCCAGCAGTTCCGGCGGGAAGGATGGCTACACCTTC | CASSSGGKDGYTF
TRBD2 | TRBJ2-7 | . | TRBV4-2 | TGTGCCAGCAGCCAGTTCCGGGGGGACTCCTACGAGCAGTACTTC | CASSQFRGDSYEQYF
TRBD1 | TRBJ2-2 | once | TRBV3-1/TRBV3-2 | TGTGCCAGCAGCCAAGAACGCAGGGGGTCCGGGGAGCTGTTTTTT | CASSQERRGSGELFF
TRBD1 | TRBJ2-2 | . | TRBV10-1 | TGCGCCAGCAAGGGGGACAGGGCTAACACCGGGGAGCTGTTTTTT | CASKGDRANTGELFF
TRBD2 | TRBJ2-3 | . | TRBV6-4 | TGTGCCAGCAGTGACAGCGGGAGTCCCACAGATACGCAGTATTTT | CASSDSGSPTDTQYF
. | TRBJ1-5 | . | TRBV28 | TGTGCCAGCAGTTTATTAGGCGGGGGAGGGGGCAATCAGCCCCAGCATTTT | CASSLLGGGGGNQPQHF
. | TRBJ2-1 | . | TRBV2 | TGTGCCAGCAGTGAGAGATTCCAGGGCAATGAGCAGTTCTTC | CASSERFQGNEQFF
. | TRBJ1-2 | few | TRBV18 | TGTGCCAGCTCACCGGGGACGCCCGAGATGGGTGGCTACACCTTC | CASSPGTPEMGGYTF
. | TRBJ1-6 | . | TRBV3-1/TRBV3-2 | TGTGCCAGCAGCCAATCTGGGAGCTCCTATAATTCACCCCTCCACTTT | CASSQSGSSYNSPLHF
. | TRBJ1-1 | . | TRBV6-5 | TGTGCCAGCAGTTACTCCCAGGGGAACACTGAAGCTTTCTTT | CASSYSQGNTEAFF
TRBD2 | TRBJ2-7 | . | TRBV7-2 | TGTGCCAGCAGCGCGCGGGGGATCTCCTACGAGCAGTACTTC | CASSARGISYEQYF
. | TRBJ2-7 | . | TRBV29-1 | TGCAGCGTTGAAATCGCTACTACAGAGCAGTACTTC | CSVEIATTEQYF
. | TRBJ2-1 | . | TRBV24-1 | TGTGCCACCTCTAGCGCTTACTACAATGAGCAGTTCTTC | CATSSAYYNEQFF
. | TRBJ1-4 | . | TRBV28 | TGTGCCAGCAGTATAATGACAGGACCGACTGAAAAACTGTTTTTT | CASSIMTGPTEKLFF
TRBD1 | TRBJ2-7 | . | TRBV7-9 | TGTGCCAGCAGCCCGACAGGGGGCTCATACGAGCAGTACTTC | CASSPTGGSYEQYF
. | TRBJ2-1 | . | TRBV28 | TGTGCCAGCAGTTTTGGATCGGGGAGCAATGAGCAGTTCTTC | CASSFGSGSNEQFF
TRBD2 | TRBJ2-7 | . | TRBV7-9 | TGTGCCAGCAGCGGCAAAAGCGGGATCTACGAGCAGTACTTC | CASSGKSGIYEQYF
TRBD1 | TRBJ1-2 | . | TRBV28 | TGTGCCAGCAGTCAAATCGGGACAGGGGGCGGCTACACCTTC | CASSQIGTGGGYTF
. | TRBJ1-5 | few | TRBV19 | TGTGCCAGTAGTCCCAGGACAGAACTGAATCAGCCCCAGCATTTT | CASSPRTELNQPQHF
TRBD2 | TRBJ2-2 | . | TRBV7-2 | TGTGCCAGCAGCTTAAACTCCGGCGGGAGTAGCACCGGGGAGCTGTTTTTT | CASSLNSGGSSTGELFF
. | TRBJ2-5 | . | TRBV28 | TGTGCCAGCAGTCTCCTTACATTAGGATCCCAAGAGACCCAGTACTTC | CASSLLTLGSQETQYF
TRBD1 | TRBJ1-5 | . | TRBV19 | TGTGCCAGTAGTGCCTATCCGGGACAGGGGGCGTTGAGCAATCAGCCCCAGCATTTT | CASSAYPGQGALSNQPQHF
. | TRBJ2-3 | . | TRBV11-3 | TGTGCCAGCAGCTTAGGACGACCGGAGGGAGATACGCAGTATTTT | CASSLGRPEGDTQYF
. | TRBJ2-5 | . | TRBV11-3 | TGTGCCAGCAGCTTAGGAGTCGTCTCTGGTGGGGAGACCCAGTACTTC | CASSLGVVSGGETQYF
. | TRBJ1-2 | once | TRBV18 | TGTGCCAGCTCACTTACAGGGATGGCTAACTATGGCTACACCTTC | CASSLTGMANYGYTF
TRBD1 | TRBJ2-2 | . | TRBV19 | TGTGCCAGTACTCCGGACAGGGGGAACACCGGGGAGCTGTTTTTT | CASTPDRGNTGELFF
. | TRBJ2-7 | . | TRBV11-2 | TGTGCCAGCAGCCCTCCCCCTTGGACCGAGCAGTACTTC | CASSPPPWTEQYF
TRBD2 | TRBJ2-1 | . | TRBV4-1 | TGCGCCAGCAGCTTCAGGACTAGCGGGGAAAATGAGCAGTTCTTC | CASSFRTSGENEQFF
TRBD2 | TRBJ2-2 | . | TRBV3-1/TRBV3-2 | TGTGCCAGCAGCCCTTTAGCGGGAGAAACCGGGGAGCTGTTTTTT | CASSPLAGETGELFF
TRBD1 | TRBJ1-1 | . | TRBV7-2 | TGTGCCAGCAGCTTAGCCGCTGAGACAGGGCTGGCTTTCTTT | CASSLAAETGLAFF
TRBD2 | TRBJ2-5 | . | TRBV6-2/TRBV6-3 | TGTGCCAGCAGTTACTCGATGTCACTAGCGGGAGAGACCCAGTACTTC | CASSYSMSLAGETQYF
. | TRBJ2-1 | . | TRBV5-5 | TGTGCCAGCGGGTCGGAAGGGAGCGATGAGCAGTTCTTC | CASGSEGSDEQFF
TRBD1 | TRBJ1-5 | . | TRBV5-8 | TGTGCCAGCAGCCCTAACAGGGGGCGCAGCAATCAGCCCCAGCATTTT | CASSPNRGRSNQPQHF
TRBD2 | TRBJ2-1 | . | TRBV3-1/TRBV3-2 | TGTGCCAGCAGCCCGAGCGGGGGTACAGGTGAGCAGTTCTTC | CASSPSGGTGEQFF
TRBD2 | TRBJ2-7 | once | TRBV15 | TGTGCCACCAGCCCTCCCCCGCCGGGACTAGGATACGAGCAGTACTTC | CATSPPPPGLGYEQYF
. | TRBJ2-4 | . | TRBV6-5 | TGTGCCAGCAGTTACGGTGTAGGCAAAAACATTCAGTACTTC | CASSYGVGKNIQYF
TRBD1 | TRBJ2-5 | . | TRBV29-1 | TGCAGCGTCTTCGACAGGGGGCGCGAGGAGACCCAGTACTTC | CSVFDRGREETQYF
. | TRBJ1-1 | . | TRBV28 | TGTGCCAGCAGTCCAGGGGTCACTGAAGCTTTCTTT | CASSPGVTEAFF
TRBD1 | TRBJ2-3 | . | TRBV3-1/TRBV3-2 | TGTGCCAGCAGCCCCACCGGGACAGATAACACAGATACGCAGTATTTT | CASSPTGTDNTDTQYF
TRBD2 | TRBJ2-5 | . | TRBV7-9 | TGTGCCAGCAGCCTACCCACTAGCGGGAGTCAAGAGACCCAGTACTTC | CASSLPTSGSQETQYF
. | TRBJ1-2 | . | TRBV15 | TGTGCCACCAGCAGACGCCCCCCCCGCGAGGTTGCTTATGGCTACACCTTC | CATSRRPPREVAYGYTF
. | TRBJ1-2 | . | TRBV30 | TGTGCCTGGAGTGCCGTTTTTGGGGAGGGCTACACCTTC | CAWSAVFGEGYTF
TRBD1 | TRBJ1-5 | . | TRBV7-9 | TGTGCCAGCAGCTCGACAGGGGGCAATCAGCCCCAGCATTTT | CASSSTGGNQPQHF
TRBD2 | TRBJ2-7 | . | TRBV2 | TGTGCCAGCAGTGAAGTAGATAGCGGGCATACCTACGAGCAGTACTTC | CASSEVDSGHTYEQYF
. | TRBJ1-2 | . | TRBV10-2 | TGCGCCAGCAGGCCCATTCTAAGGCAGTCCAACTATGGCTACACCTTC | CASRPILRQSNYGYTF
TRBD2 | TRBJ2-2 | . | TRBV18 | TGTGCCAGCTCACACCTAGCGGGAGCGAGCACCGGGGAGCTGTTTTTT | CASSHLAGASTGELFF
. | TRBJ2-6 | . | TRBV30 | TGTGCCTGGAGAGCGAAGACGGGGAGCTCTGGGGCCAACGTCCTGACTTTC | CAWRAKTGSSGANVLTF
. | TRBJ1-2 | few | TRBV6-1 | TGTGCCAGCAGTGACAGACCTCATGGCTACACCTTC | CASSDRPHGYTF
TRBD1 | TRBJ2-7 | . | TRBV4-1 | TGCGCCAGCAGCCAATTGTCGGGACAGCTATACTACGAGCAGTACTTC | CASSQLSGQLYYEQYF